Sequencing of this T cell receptor (beta chain) was carried out in a study of shared clonotypes between healthy human individuals. Naive CD45RA+ and memory CD45RA-negative subsets were split from CD4+ cells. Germline assignment: CDR1 MNHNS and CDR2 SASEGT. V dropped 4 bases and J dropped 5; count of bases not matched to a gene: 13. CDR3 length: 16 amino acids. As originally analysed: Junction-only sequences without quality scores were provided by ImmunoSEQ, so filtering was different. TCRdb keeps only in-frame clones here, not all; method: immunoSEQ multiplex PCR. The V and J calls and the clone size are those of that table, but D and trimming were determined from the DNA. Found here are approximately 1.4 million clones, 95% to 99% of them singletons; the top ten hold 0.4% to 0.55%. Findings of the study overall: Several donors held around 5% of naive CD4 clonotypes in common.

Details on this clone: Its antigen remains unknown.

This TCR was sampled from a man aged 25-40 years in good health. The rearrangement uses TRBV6-1 and TRBJ2-5; 7 nucleotides match TRBD2. The sample taken for sequencing was naive CD4+ T cells sorted from blood. The subset was: CD45RA+ positively selected. CDR3 loop: CASSVSSGLGGETQYF. DNA of the CDR3: TGTGCCAGCAGTGTGTCTAGCGGTCTGGGGGGGGAGACCCAGTACTTC.